This T cell receptor (beta chain) was identified during a study of T cells in Graves' hyperthyroidism and ophthalmopathy. TCR beta CDR3 sequences were amplified from RNA transcripts. A set of HTBI primers served as the primers for a first-round RT-PCR of the TCR CDR3. Using its own MiXCR run on the multiplex PCR reads, TCRdb lists one record per CDR3 protein. Found here are fewer than 600,000 distinct CDR3 sequences, approximately 14% of them singletons; the top ten hold about 15%. Germline loops: CDR1 LGHNA, CDR2 YNFKEQ. CDR3 length: 16 residues. The trim removed 0 bases at V and 9 bases at J, leaving 8 bases unmatched. This clonotype has just a few counts.

The source material was blood. This chain uses TRBV4-2 with TRBJ2-1, with 10 bases fitting TRBD2. The TCR sequence derives from a woman aged 40 to 49 with Graves' hyperthyroidism. CDR3 loop: CASSQEGSGRLSEQFF. CDR3 DNA sequence: TGTGCCAGCAGCCAAGAAGGTAGCGGGAGGTTGAGTGAGCAGTTCTTC.